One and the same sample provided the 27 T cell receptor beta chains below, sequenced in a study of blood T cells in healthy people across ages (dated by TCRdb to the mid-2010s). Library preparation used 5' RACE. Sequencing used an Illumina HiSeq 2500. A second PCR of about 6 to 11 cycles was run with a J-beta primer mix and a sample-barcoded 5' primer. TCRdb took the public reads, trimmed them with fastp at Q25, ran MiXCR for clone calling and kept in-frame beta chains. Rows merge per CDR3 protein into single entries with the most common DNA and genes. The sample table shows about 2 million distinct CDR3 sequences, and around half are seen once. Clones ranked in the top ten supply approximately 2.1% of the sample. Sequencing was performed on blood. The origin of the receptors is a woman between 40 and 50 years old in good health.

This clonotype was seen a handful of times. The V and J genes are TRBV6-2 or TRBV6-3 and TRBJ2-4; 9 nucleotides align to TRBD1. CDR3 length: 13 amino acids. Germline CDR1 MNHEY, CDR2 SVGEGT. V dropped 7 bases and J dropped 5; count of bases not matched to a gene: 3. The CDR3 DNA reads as TGTGCCAGCAACACAGGGGGCCAAAACATTCAGTACTTC. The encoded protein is CASNTGGQNIQYF.

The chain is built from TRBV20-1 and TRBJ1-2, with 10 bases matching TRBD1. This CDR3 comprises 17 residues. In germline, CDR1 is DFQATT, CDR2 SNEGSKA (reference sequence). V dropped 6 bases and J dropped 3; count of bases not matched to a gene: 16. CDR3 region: CSAWPGQGSILDYGYTF. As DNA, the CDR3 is TGCAGTGCCTGGCCGGGACAGGGGAGTATACTGGACTATGGCTACACCTTC.

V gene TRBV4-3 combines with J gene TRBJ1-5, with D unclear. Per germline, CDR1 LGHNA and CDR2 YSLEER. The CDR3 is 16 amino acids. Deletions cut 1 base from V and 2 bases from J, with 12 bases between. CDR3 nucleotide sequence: TGCGCCAGCAGCCAAGTAGCAGGAAGCGGCAATCAGCCCCAGCATTTT. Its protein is CASSQVAGSGNQPQHF.

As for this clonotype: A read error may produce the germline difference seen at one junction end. CDR3 nucleotides: TGTGCCAGCAGCGGACAGGGGGCTGGGGCCACCGTCCTGACTTTC. This sequence encodes CASSGQGAGATVLTF. The rearrangement links TRBV7-3 to TRBJ2-6; 11 bases agree with TRBD1. Per the germline V gene, CDR1 is SGHTA and CDR2 is FQGTGA. CDR3 length equals 15 residues.

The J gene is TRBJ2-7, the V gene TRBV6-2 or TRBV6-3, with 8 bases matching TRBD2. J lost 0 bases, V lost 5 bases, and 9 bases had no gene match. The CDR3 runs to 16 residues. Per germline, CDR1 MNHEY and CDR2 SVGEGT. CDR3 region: CASSTRSGGTSYEQYF. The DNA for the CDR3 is TGTGCCAGCAGTACTCGGAGCGGGGGAACCTCCTACGAGCAGTACTTC.

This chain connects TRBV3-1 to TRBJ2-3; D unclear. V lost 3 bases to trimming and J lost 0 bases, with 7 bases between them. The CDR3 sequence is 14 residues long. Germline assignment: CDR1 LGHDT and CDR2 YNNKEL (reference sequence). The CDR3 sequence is CASSHETSTDTQYF. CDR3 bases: TGTGCCAGCAGCCACGAAACTAGCACAGATACGCAGTATTTT.

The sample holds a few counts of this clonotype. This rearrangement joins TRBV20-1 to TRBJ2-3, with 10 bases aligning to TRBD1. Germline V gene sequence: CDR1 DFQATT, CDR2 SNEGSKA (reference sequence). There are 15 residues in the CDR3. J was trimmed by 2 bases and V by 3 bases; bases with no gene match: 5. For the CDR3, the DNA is TGCAGTGCTAGTGGGGGACAGGGGATCACAGATACGCAGTATTTT. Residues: CSASGGQGITDTQYF.

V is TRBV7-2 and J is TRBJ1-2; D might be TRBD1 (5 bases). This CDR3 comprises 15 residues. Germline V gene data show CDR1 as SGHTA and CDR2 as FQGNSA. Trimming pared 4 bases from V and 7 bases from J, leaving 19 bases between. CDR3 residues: CASSSRRGEASGYTF. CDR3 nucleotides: TGTGCCAGCAGCTCCCGTCGGGGGGAAGCGAGTGGCTACACCTTC.

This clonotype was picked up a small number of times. CDR3 loop: CASSYERGTYNEQFF. CDR3 sequence (DNA): TGTGCCAGCAGTTATGAGCGGGGGACCTACAATGAGCAGTTCTTC. The chain links TRBV6-5 to TRBJ2-1; 8 nucleotides agree with TRBD2. The trim removed 3 bases at V and 2 bases at J, leaving 3 bases unmatched. Looked up from germline, CDR1 is MNHEY and CDR2 is SVGAGI. The CDR3 totals 15 residues.

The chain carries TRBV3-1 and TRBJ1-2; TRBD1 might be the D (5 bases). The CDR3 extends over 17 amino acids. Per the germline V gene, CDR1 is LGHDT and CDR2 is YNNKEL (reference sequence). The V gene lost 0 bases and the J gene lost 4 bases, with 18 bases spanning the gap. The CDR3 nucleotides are TGTGCCAGCAGCCAAGAACGGGGTGGCCGGGACTCCTATGGCTACACCTTC. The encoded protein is CASSQERGGRDSYGYTF.

This CDR3 reads CASSGRGGYTF. The DNA of the CDR3 is TGTGCCAGCAGCGGCCGGGGGGGCTACACCTTC. The chain joins TRBV9 to TRBJ1-2; D might be TRBD1 (5 bases). CDR1 SGDLS and CDR2 YYNGEE come from the germline V gene. Between the trimmed V and J ends, which lost 3 bases and 8 bases, there was a span of 8 bases. This CDR3 contains 11 residues.

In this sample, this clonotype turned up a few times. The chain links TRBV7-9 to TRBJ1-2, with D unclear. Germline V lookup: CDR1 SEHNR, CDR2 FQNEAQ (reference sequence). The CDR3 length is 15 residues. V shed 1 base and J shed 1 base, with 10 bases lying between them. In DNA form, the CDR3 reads TGTGCCAGCAGCTTAGGGCAGGCAAATAACTATGGCTACACCTTC. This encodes CASSLGQANNYGYTF. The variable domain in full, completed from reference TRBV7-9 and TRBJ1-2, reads DTGVSQNPRHKITKRGQNVTFRCDPISEHNRLYWYRQTLGQGPEFLTYFQNEAQLEKSRLLSDRFSAERPKGSFSTLEIQRTEQGDSAMYLCASSLGQANNYGYTFGSGTRLTVV.

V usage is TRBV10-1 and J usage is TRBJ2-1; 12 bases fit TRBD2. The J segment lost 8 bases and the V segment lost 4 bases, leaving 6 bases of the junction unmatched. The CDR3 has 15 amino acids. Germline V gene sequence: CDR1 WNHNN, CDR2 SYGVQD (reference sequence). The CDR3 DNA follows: TGCGCCAGCAGTGGCCTAGCGGGGGGGATCTATGAGCAGTTCTTC. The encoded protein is CASSGLAGGIYEQFF.

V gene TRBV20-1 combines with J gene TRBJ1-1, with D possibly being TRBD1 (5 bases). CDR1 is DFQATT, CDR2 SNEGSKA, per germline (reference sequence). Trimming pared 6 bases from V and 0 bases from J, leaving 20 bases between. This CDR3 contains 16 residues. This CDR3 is CSAPPRGVFMNTEAFF. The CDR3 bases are TGCAGTGCCCCGCCCCGGGGGGTATTCATGAACACTGAAGCTTTCTTT.

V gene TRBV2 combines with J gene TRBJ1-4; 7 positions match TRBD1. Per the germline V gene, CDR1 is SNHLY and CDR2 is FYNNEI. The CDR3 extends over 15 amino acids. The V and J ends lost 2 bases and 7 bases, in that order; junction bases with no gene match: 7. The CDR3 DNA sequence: TGTGCCAGCAGTGAATTCCAAGGGACAGTTGAAAAACTGTTTTTT. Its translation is CASSEFQGTVEKLFF.

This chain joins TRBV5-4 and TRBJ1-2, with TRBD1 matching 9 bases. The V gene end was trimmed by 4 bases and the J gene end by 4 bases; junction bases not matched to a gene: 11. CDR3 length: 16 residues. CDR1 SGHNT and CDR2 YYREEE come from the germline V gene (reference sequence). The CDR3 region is CASSPDRGVAGYGYTF. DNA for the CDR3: TGTGCCAGCAGCCCGGACAGGGGAGTAGCCGGCTATGGCTACACCTTC.

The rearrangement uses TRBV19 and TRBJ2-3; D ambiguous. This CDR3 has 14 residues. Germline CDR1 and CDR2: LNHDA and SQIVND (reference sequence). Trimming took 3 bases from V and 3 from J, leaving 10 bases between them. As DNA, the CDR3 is TGTGCCAGTAGTATGACGGTTCGAACAGATACGCAGTATTTT. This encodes CASSMTVRTDTQYF.

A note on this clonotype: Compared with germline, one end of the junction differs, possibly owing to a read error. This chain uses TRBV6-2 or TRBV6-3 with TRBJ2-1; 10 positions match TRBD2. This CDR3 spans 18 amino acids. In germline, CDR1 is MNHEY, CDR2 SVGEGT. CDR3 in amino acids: CASRPNYSGGNSSNEQFF. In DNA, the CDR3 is TGTGCCAGCAGACCCAATTATAGCGGGGGGAATTCCTCCAATGAGCAGTTCTTC.

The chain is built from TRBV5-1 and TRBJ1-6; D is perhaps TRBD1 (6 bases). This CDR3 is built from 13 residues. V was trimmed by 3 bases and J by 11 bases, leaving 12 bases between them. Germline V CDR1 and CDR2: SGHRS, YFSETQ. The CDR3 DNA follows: TGCGCCAGCAGCTACTCAGGGGATCCACCCCTCCACTTT. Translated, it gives CASSYSGDPPLHF. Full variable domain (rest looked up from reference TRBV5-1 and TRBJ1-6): KAGVTQTPRYLIKTRGQQVTLSCSPISGHRSVSWYQQTPGQGLQFLFEYFSETQRNKGNFPGRFSGRQFSNSRSEMNVSTLELGDSALYLCASSYSGDPPLHFGNGTRLTVT.

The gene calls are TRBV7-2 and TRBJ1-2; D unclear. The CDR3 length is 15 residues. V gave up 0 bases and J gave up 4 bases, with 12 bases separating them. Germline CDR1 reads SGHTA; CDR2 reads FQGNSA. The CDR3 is CASSLAARTGYGYTF. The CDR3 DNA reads TGTGCCAGCAGCTTAGCTGCTCGAACCGGCTATGGCTACACCTTC.

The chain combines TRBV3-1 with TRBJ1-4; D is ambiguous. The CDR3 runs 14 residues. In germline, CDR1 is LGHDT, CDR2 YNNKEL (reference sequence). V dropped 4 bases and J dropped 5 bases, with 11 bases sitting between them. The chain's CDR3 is CASSPESWNEKLFF. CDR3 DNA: TGTGCCAGCAGCCCCGAGAGCTGGAATGAAAAACTGTTTTTT.

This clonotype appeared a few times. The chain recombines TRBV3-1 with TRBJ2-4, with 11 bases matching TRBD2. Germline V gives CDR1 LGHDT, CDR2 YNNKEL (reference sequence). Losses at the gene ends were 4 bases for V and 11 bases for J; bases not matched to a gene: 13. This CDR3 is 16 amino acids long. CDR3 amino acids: CASSPRGTSGGTVQYF. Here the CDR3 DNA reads TGTGCCAGCAGCCCCCGCGGAACTAGCGGGGGAACGGTTCAGTACTTC.

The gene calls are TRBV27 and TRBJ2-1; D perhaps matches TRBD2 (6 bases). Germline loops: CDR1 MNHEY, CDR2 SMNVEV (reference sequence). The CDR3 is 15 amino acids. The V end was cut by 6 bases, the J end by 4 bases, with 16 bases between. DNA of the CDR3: TGTGCCAGCAGCCCTCTTACCGGGGGTTACAATGAGCAGTTCTTC. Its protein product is CASSPLTGGYNEQFF.

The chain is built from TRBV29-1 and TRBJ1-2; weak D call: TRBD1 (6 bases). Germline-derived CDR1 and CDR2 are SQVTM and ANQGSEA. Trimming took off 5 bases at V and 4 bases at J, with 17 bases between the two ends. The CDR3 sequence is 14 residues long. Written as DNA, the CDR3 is TGCAGCGTTCCCCTCCCCCAGACAGGCTATGGCTACACCTTC. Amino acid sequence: CSVPLPQTGYGYTF.

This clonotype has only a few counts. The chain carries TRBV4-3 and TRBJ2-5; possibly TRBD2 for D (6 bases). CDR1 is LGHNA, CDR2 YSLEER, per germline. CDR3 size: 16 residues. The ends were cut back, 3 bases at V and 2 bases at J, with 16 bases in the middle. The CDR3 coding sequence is TGCGCCAGCAGCCAGAGCTTTTGGGACTGGCAAGAGACCCAGTACTTC. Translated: CASSQSFWDWQETQYF.

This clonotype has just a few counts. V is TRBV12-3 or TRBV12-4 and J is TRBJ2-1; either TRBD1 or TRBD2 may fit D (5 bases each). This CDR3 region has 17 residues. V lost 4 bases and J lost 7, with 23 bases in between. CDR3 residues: CASSSSDRGVNRNEQFF. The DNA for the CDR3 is TGTGCCAGCAGTTCCTCGGACCGAGGGGTTAATAGGAATGAGCAGTTCTTC.

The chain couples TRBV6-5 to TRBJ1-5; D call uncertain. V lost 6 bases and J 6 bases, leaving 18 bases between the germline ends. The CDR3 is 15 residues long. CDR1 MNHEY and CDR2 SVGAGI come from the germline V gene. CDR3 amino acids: CASSPREGAGQPQHF. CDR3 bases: TGTGCCAGCAGCCCTCGCGAGGGCGCGGGTCAGCCCCAGCATTTT.